This T cell receptor beta chain came from a study of siplizumab effects on memory and regulatory T cells. Regarding the study as a whole: Siplizumab significantly lowered the alloreactive sequences that could be traced to unstimulated CD4+ memory cells. Naive T cell populations appeared to exhibit greater diversity than memory cells and appeared to be major alloresponse contributors.

V gave up 3 bases and J gave up 5 bases, with 13 bases separating them. Germline V gene lookup returns CDR1 GTSNPN and CDR2 SVGIG (reference sequence). The CDR3 runs to 13 residues. Assay: immunoSEQ multiplex PCR; the TCRdb copy retains only in-frame clones and omits some. The table records approximately 90,000 clones, around 94% of them present only once. This clone has just a few counts. Its antigen is not known. The sequenced material came from non-Treg CD4+ T cells sorted from blood. This clonotype was obtained from a human donor in good health. The chain links TRBV30 to TRBJ1-1, with D possibly matching TRBD1 (6 bases). The CDR3 loop reads CAWSPTGRTEAFF. CDR3 bases: TGTGCCTGGAGCCCTACAGGGAGAACTGAAGCTTTCTTT. The full variable domain, completed using reference TRBV30 and TRBJ1-1, is SQTIHQWPATLVQPVGSPLSLECTVEGTSNPNLYWYRQAAGRGLQLLFYSVGIGQISSEVPQNLSASRPQDRQFILSSKKLLLSDSGFYLCAWSPTGRTEAFFGQGTRLTVV.